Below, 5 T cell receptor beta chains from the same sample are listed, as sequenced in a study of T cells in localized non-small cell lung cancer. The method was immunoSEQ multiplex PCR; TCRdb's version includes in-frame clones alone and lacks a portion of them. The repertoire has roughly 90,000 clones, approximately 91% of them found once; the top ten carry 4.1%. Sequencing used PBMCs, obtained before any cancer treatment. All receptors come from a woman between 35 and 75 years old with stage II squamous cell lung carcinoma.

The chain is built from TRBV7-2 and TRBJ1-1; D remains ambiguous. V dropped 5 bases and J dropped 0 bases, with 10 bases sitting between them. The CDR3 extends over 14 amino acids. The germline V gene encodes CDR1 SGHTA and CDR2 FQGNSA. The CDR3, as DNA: TGTGCCAGCAGCCCCTACGCTCTGAACACTGAAGCTTTCTTT. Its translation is CASSPYALNTEAFF.

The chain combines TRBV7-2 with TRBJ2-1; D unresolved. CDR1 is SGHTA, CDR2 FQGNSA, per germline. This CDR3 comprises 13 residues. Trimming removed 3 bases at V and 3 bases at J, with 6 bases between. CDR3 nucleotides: TGTGCCAGCAGCTTCGGTCTCTACAATGAGCAGTTCTTC. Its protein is CASSFGLYNEQFF.

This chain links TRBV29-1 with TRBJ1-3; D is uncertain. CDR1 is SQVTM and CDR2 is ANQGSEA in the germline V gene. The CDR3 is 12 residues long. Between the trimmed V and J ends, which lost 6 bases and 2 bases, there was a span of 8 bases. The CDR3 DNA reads TGCAGCGTCCAGTTCGCTGGAAACACCATATATTTT. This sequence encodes CSVQFAGNTIYF.

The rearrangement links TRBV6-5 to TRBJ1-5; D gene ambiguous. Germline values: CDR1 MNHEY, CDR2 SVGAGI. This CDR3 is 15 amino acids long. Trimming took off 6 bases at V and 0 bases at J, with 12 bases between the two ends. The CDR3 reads CASRVGPHSNQPQHF. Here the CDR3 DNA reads TGTGCCAGCAGAGTGGGCCCTCATAGCAATCAGCCCCAGCATTTT.

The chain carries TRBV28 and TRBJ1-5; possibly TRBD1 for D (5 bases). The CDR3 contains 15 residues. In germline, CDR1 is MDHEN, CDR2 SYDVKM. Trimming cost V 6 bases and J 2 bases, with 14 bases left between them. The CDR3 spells CASSSRASGNQPQHF. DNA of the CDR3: TGTGCCAGCAGCTCCAGGGCATCTGGCAATCAGCCCCAGCATTTT.